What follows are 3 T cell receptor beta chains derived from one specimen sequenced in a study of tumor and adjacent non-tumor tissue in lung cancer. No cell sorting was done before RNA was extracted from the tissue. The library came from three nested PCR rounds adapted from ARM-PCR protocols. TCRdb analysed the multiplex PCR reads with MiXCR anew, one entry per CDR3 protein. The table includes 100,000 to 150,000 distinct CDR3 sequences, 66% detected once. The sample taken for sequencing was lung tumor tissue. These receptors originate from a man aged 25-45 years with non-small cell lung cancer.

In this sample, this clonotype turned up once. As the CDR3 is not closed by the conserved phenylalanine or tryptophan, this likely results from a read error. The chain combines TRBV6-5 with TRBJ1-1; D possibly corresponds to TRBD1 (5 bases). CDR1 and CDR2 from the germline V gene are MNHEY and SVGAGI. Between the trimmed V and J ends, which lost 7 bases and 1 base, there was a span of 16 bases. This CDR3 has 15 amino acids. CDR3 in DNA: TGTGCCAGCATTCCGCCCCCGGGACGGAACACTGAAGCTTTCGTT. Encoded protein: CASIPPPGRNTEAFV.

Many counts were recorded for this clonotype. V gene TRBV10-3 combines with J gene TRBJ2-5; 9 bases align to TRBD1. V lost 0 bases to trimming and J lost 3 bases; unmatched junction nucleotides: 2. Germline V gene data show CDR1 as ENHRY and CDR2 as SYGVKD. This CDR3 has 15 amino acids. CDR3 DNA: TGTGCCATCAGTGAGTCGAGGACAGGGGAAGAGACCCAGTACTTC. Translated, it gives CAISESRTGEETQYF.

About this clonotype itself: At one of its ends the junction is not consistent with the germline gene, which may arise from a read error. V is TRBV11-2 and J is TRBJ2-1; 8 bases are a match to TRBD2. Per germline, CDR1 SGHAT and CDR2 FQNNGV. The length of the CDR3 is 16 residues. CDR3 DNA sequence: TGTACCAGCAGTTATACCGTAAGCGGGGGCTTCAATGAGCAGTTCTTC. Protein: CTSSYTVSGGFNEQFF.